This entry concerns a single T cell receptor (beta chain). With a J-beta primer mix and a sample-barcoded 5' primer, a second PCR ran roughly 6 to 11 cycles. TCRdb re-called the 5' RACE reads with MiXCR, one entry per CDR3 protein. The table lists about 1.4 million distinct CDR3 sequences, roughly 59% of them singletons. The sample is drawn from a study of blood T cells in healthy people across ages. Extracted total RNA amounted to at least 5.5 micrograms for each sample. The V end was cut by 1 base, the J end by 2 bases, with 3 bases between. This CDR3 comprises 13 residues. Germline-derived CDR1 and CDR2 are KGHDR and SFDVKD.

This chain links TRBV24-1 with TRBJ2-3; D unclear. The sample taken for sequencing was blood. The origin of this receptor is a man aged 18 to 30 in good health. As DNA, the CDR3 is TGTGCCACCAGTGATTTTAACACAGATACGCAGTATTTT. Its protein product is CATSDFNTDTQYF.